A single sample gave rise to the 9 T cell receptor beta chains below, sequenced in a study of T cells in Graves' hyperthyroidism and ophthalmopathy. Amplification targeted TCR beta CDR3 regions from RNA transcripts. Carried out on the TCR CDR3, a first-round RT-PCR used the HTBI primer set. A single record per CDR3 protein comes from TCRdb applying MiXCR to the multiplex PCR reads. The data hold approximately 410,000 distinct CDR3 sequences, with around 13% observed a single time. What was sequenced was blood. The source of these receptors is a woman aged 18-30 years with Graves' hyperthyroidism.

V and J are TRBV4-1 and TRBJ1-4; a weak D match, TRBD1 (5 bases). The germline V and J ends were trimmed by 5 bases and 2 bases, with 15 bases remaining between them. Germline V CDR1 and CDR2: MGHRA, YSYEKL. This CDR3 region has 16 residues. CDR3 residues: CASSYPGTVTNEKLFF. The DNA for the CDR3 is TGCGCCAGCAGCTACCCCGGGACGGTTACTAATGAAAAACTGTTTTTT.

DNA for the CDR3: TGTGCCAGCGGCTCCCATAGCAATCAGCCCCAGCATTTT. It translates to CASGSHSNQPQHF. The rearrangement links TRBV7-8 to TRBJ1-5; D not resolved. The CDR3 sequence is 13 residues long. Germline values: CDR1 SGHVS, CDR2 FQNEAQ. The V gene lost 8 bases and the J gene lost 0 bases, with 8 bases spanning the gap.

In its sample, this clonotype was seen many times. The chain combines TRBV20-1 with TRBJ2-1; TRBD2 aligns across 8 bases. Germline trimming cut 6 bases from V and 4 bases from J; bases unmatched to any gene: 11. Germline values: CDR1 DFQATT, CDR2 SNEGSKA (reference sequence). The CDR3 is 15 amino acids. The CDR3: CSAEAGTSRYNEQFF. The CDR3 DNA sequence: TGCAGTGCAGAAGCCGGGACTAGTAGGTACAATGAGCAGTTCTTC.

The chain carries TRBV2 and TRBJ2-7; 9 bases match TRBD1. The V gene end was trimmed by 6 bases and the J gene end by 4 bases; junction bases not matched to a gene: 4. Looked up from germline, CDR1 is SNHLY and CDR2 is FYNNEI. The CDR3 consists of 13 residues. CDR3 DNA: TGTGCCAGCAGCGGGACAGGGCGGTACGAGCAGTACTTC. Its translation is CASSGTGRYEQYF. Filled out from reference TRBV2 and TRBJ2-7, the complete variable domain reads EPEVTQTPSHQVTQMGQEVILRCVPISNHLYFYWYRQILGQKVEFLVSFYNNEISEKSEIFDDQFSVERPDGSNFTLKIRSTKLEDSAMYFCASSGTGRYEQYFGPGTRLTVT.

The table lists this clonotype with many counts. The genes are TRBV7-8 and TRBJ2-7; 11 nucleotides match TRBD2. The CDR3 sequence is 15 residues long. Germline V gene lookup returns CDR1 SGHVS and CDR2 FQNEAQ. J lost 4 bases, V lost 5 bases, and 7 bases had no gene match. In nucleotides, the CDR3 is TGTGCCAGCAGCCAGACCGGGACTAGCGGATACGAGCAGTACTTC. It specifies CASSQTGTSGYEQYF. The variable domain in full, completed from reference TRBV7-8 and TRBJ2-7, reads GAGVSQSPRYKVAKRGQDVALRCDPISGHVSLFWYQQALGQGPEFLTYFQNEAQLDKSGLPSDRFFAERPEGSVSTLKIQRTQQEDSAVYLCASSQTGTSGYEQYFGPGTRLTVT.

The rearrangement joins TRBV11-3 to TRBJ2-1; 10 positions agree with TRBD2. The CDR3 is made up of 14 amino acids. Losses at the gene ends were 3 bases for V and 13 bases for J; bases not matched to a gene: 9. CDR1 SGHNT and CDR2 YENEEA come from the germline V gene. CDR3 bases: TGTGCCAGCAGCTTCGTACTAGCGGGGCCATATCAGTTCTTC. Translated: CASSFVLAGPYQFF.

This clonotype was counted a few times. A much larger clone differs by one base, so this may be a read error. The chain uses TRBV28 and TRBJ2-7; no reliable D call. CDR1 and CDR2 (germline): MDHEN, SYDVKM. There are 13 residues in the CDR3. In DNA form, the CDR3 reads TGTGCCGGCAGCTGGGGTAGTAGGGACGAGCAGTACTTC. As protein: CAGSWGSRDEQYF.

This clonotype was detected ten times or more. This rearrangement joins TRBV5-8 to TRBJ2-1; weak D call: TRBD1 (6 bases). V was pared by 3 bases and J by 7 bases, with 17 bases between. Germline-derived CDR1 and CDR2 are SGHTS and YDEGEE. CDR3 length: 15 residues. For the CDR3, the DNA is TGTGCCAGCAGCTGGGAGACAGGCCTGAGGAATGAGCAGTTCTTC. Protein product: CASSWETGLRNEQFF. The whole variable domain, filled in from reference TRBV5-8 and TRBJ2-1, reads EAGVTQSPTHLIKTRGQQATLRCSPISGHTSVYWYQQALGLGLQFLLWYDEGEERNRGNFPPRFSGRQFPNYSSELNVNALELEDSALYLCASSWETGLRNEQFFGPGTRLTVL.

This clonotype showed up just a few times. The CDR3 coding sequence is TGCAGTGCTAGACATGCAGGGGTAGATGTAGATACGCAGTATTTT. It is translated as CSARHAGVDVDTQYF. The chain carries TRBV20-1 and TRBJ2-3; tentative D call: TRBD1 (6 bases). Germline V lookup: CDR1 DFQATT, CDR2 SNEGSKA (reference sequence). With 2 bases removed from V and 5 bases from J, the gap between germline ends came to 17 bases. The CDR3 length is 15 residues.